Below, 16 T cell receptor beta chains from the same sample are listed, as sequenced in a study of cytomegalovirus exposure and HLA in healthy donors. The PCR made use of 60 Vbeta and 13 Jbeta primers. The table came from immunoSEQ multiplex PCR; TCRdb's copy has only in-frame clones and leaves some out. The sample has 100,000 to 150,000 clones; approximately 72% are singletons. The specimen was PBMCs. All receptors derive from a man in his late teens or twenties in good health and CMV-seronegative.

This clone was seen once. The chain is built from TRBV7-2 and TRBJ2-7; 8 nucleotides agree with TRBD2. The CDR3 length is 15 residues. Germline V gene data show CDR1 as SGHTA and CDR2 as FQGNSA. V was pared by 1 base and J by 0 bases, with 2 bases of the junction left unmatched. CDR3 DNA: TGTGCCAGCAGCTTAGTTGCGGGGGGCTCCTACGAGCAGTACTTC. Its translation is CASSLVAGGSYEQYF.

The CDR3 DNA follows: TGTGCCAGCAGCCGCCCGGGACAGAATAATTCACCCCTCCACTTT. Translation gives CASSRPGQNNSPLHF. The chain employs TRBV5-6 and TRBJ1-6; TRBD1 matches at 7 bases. The CDR3 totals 15 residues. Germline lookup yields CDR1 SGHDT and CDR2 YYEEEE. The V and J ends lost 4 bases and 5 bases, in that order; junction bases with no gene match: 6.

A remark on this clone: A read error may account for a junction end that differs from germline. The chain links TRBV27 to TRBJ2-7, with TRBD2 matching 7 bases. This CDR3 is 15 amino acids long. Germline CDR1 and CDR2: MNHEY and SMNVEV (reference sequence). The CDR3 DNA sequence: TGTCCCAGCAGTTTATTGGGGCTAGGGAGGGACGAGCAGTACTTC. Translation gives CPSSLLGLGRDEQYF.

This chain links TRBV7-9 with TRBJ2-5, with 10 positions matching TRBD2. With 5 bases clipped from V and 3 bases from J, the junction kept 9 bases outside the gene matches. This CDR3 contains 16 residues. Germline values: CDR1 SEHNR, CDR2 FQNEAQ (reference sequence). CDR3 DNA: TGTGCCAGCAGCGAGCGTCTAGCGGGGGTTGAAGAGACCCAGTACTTC. This sequence encodes CASSERLAGVEETQYF.

J is TRBJ1-1 and V is TRBV27; 7 bases are a match to TRBD1. The ends lost 6 bases at V and 0 bases at J; junction bases unmatched: 7. Germline V gene sequence: CDR1 MNHEY, CDR2 SMNVEV (reference sequence). CDR3 size: 15 residues. DNA of the CDR3: TGTGCCAGCAGCACGGGACAGAACATGAACACTGAAGCTTTCTTT. The encoded protein is CASSTGQNMNTEAFF.

This clone was observed a single time. V gene TRBV9 combines with J gene TRBJ2-2; TRBD1 is a possible D gene (6 bases). This CDR3 is 17 amino acids long. The V gene lost 2 bases and the J gene lost 7 bases, with 21 bases spanning the gap. Germline V lookup: CDR1 SGDLS, CDR2 YYNGEE. CDR3 in amino acids: CASSVLGDTKQGGELFF. The DNA for the CDR3 is TGTGCCAGCAGCGTTTTGGGGGACACAAAACAAGGCGGGGAGCTGTTTTTT.

This clone appeared a few times. The V gene is TRBV4-1, the J gene TRBJ2-7; D call uncertain. CDR3 length: 15 amino acids. CDR1 and CDR2 from the germline V gene are MGHRA and YSYEKL. Trimming shortened V by 0 bases and J by 4 bases, and 13 bases separated the two germline ends. The CDR3 region is CASSQETPPRYEQYF. CDR3 nucleotide sequence: TGCGCCAGCAGCCAAGAAACCCCCCCACGGTACGAGCAGTACTTC.

This chain uses TRBV6-4 with TRBJ2-5; 9 bases agree with TRBD2. The CDR3 runs 15 residues. Trimming took 3 bases from V and 5 from J; bases not matched to a gene: 7. Germline loops: CDR1 MRHNA, CDR2 SNTAGT. DNA for the CDR3: TGTGCCAGCAGTGAACAAAGCGGGGGGCGTGAGACCCAGTACTTC. Its translation is CASSEQSGGRETQYF.

This clone was counted between two and nine times. The chain recombines TRBV6-5 with TRBJ1-3; unclear D gene. The CDR3 extends over 14 amino acids. From germline, CDR1 is MNHEY and CDR2 SVGAGI. The ends were cut back, 8 bases at V and 0 bases at J, with 11 bases in the middle. CDR3 protein: CASSEGPSGNTIYF. CDR3 in DNA: TGTGCCAGCTCAGAGGGCCCCTCTGGAAACACCATATATTTT.

In its sample, this clone was seen once. This chain links TRBV9 with TRBJ2-7; 7 positions agree with TRBD1. J lost 2 bases, V lost 3 bases, and 5 bases had no gene match. The CDR3 runs 14 residues. Germline lookup yields CDR1 SGDLS and CDR2 YYNGEE. DNA of the CDR3: TGTGCCAGCAGCGCAGGGGGTTTTACCTACGAGCAGTACTTC. It codes for CASSAGGFTYEQYF.

DNA of the CDR3: TGCGCCAGCAGCTTGGGTTTGGGGGGGCGTGACACTGAAGCTTTCTTT. It translates to CASSLGLGGRDTEAFF. The J gene is TRBJ1-1, the V gene TRBV5-1, with D possibly matching TRBD1 (6 bases). Looked up from germline, CDR1 is SGHRS and CDR2 is YFSETQ. CDR3 length: 16 residues. Trimming cost V 0 bases and J 3 bases, with 15 bases left between them.

The rearrangement uses TRBV30 and TRBJ1-2, with D possibly being TRBD1 (5 bases). V was trimmed by 7 bases and J by 8 bases, leaving 20 bases between them. CDR3 length: 13 residues. Per the germline V gene, CDR1 is GTSNPN and CDR2 is SVGIG (reference sequence). CDR3 sequence reads: CALARGEVYGYTF. Written as DNA, the CDR3 is TGTGCCTTAGCCCGAGGGGAGGTTTACGGCTACACCTTC. Using reference TRBV30 and TRBJ1-2 for the parts outside the CDR3, the full variable domain is SQTIHQWPATLVQPVGSPLSLECTVEGTSNPNLYWYRQAAGRGLQLLFYSVGIGQISSEVPQNLSASRPQDRQFILSSKKLLLSDSGFYLCALARGEVYGYTFGSGTRLTVV.

The chain carries TRBV9 and TRBJ2-2; TRBD1 matches at 8 bases. Germline CDR1 and CDR2: SGDLS and YYNGEE. With V trimmed by 1 base and J by 8 bases, 7 bases remained unmatched. The CDR3 runs to 15 residues. CDR3 sequence (DNA): TGTGCCAGCAGCGTATGGCAGGGGGCGAGGGGGGAGCTGTTTTTT. As protein: CASSVWQGARGELFF.

The chain is built from TRBV5-1 and TRBJ1-1; D call uncertain. V was shortened by 2 bases and J by 0 bases, with 11 bases between the two germline ends. Germline V gene lookup returns CDR1 SGHRS and CDR2 YFSETQ. The CDR3 sequence is 15 residues long. CDR3 sequence reads: CASSLLGGMNTEAFF. As DNA, the CDR3 is TGCGCCAGCAGCTTATTGGGCGGGATGAACACTGAAGCTTTCTTT. The whole variable domain, remainder taken from reference TRBV5-1 and TRBJ1-1, is KAGVTQTPRYLIKTRGQQVTLSCSPISGHRSVSWYQQTPGQGLQFLFEYFSETQRNKGNFPGRFSGRQFSNSRSEMNVSTLELGDSALYLCASSLLGGMNTEAFFGQGTRLTVV.

The chain is built from TRBV6-5 and TRBJ1-5, with D tentatively TRBD1 (5 bases). This CDR3 region has 15 residues. Trimming cost V 2 bases and J 9 bases, with 17 bases left between them. Germline V gene sequence: CDR1 MNHEY, CDR2 SVGAGI. Here the CDR3 DNA reads TGTGCCAGCAGTTACGCCCCGGTCGCGGGGGGGCCCCAGCATTTT. This encodes CASSYAPVAGGPQHF.

This clone came up a few times. V usage is TRBV25-1 and J usage is TRBJ2-5; possibly TRBD1 for D (6 bases). This CDR3 is built from 13 residues. Germline assignment: CDR1 MGHDK and CDR2 SYGVNS. The V gene lost 4 bases and the J gene lost 5 bases, with 11 bases spanning the gap. The CDR3 DNA is TGTGCCAGCAGTGCACAGGGCCTGGAGACCCAGTACTTC. Protein: CASSAQGLETQYF.